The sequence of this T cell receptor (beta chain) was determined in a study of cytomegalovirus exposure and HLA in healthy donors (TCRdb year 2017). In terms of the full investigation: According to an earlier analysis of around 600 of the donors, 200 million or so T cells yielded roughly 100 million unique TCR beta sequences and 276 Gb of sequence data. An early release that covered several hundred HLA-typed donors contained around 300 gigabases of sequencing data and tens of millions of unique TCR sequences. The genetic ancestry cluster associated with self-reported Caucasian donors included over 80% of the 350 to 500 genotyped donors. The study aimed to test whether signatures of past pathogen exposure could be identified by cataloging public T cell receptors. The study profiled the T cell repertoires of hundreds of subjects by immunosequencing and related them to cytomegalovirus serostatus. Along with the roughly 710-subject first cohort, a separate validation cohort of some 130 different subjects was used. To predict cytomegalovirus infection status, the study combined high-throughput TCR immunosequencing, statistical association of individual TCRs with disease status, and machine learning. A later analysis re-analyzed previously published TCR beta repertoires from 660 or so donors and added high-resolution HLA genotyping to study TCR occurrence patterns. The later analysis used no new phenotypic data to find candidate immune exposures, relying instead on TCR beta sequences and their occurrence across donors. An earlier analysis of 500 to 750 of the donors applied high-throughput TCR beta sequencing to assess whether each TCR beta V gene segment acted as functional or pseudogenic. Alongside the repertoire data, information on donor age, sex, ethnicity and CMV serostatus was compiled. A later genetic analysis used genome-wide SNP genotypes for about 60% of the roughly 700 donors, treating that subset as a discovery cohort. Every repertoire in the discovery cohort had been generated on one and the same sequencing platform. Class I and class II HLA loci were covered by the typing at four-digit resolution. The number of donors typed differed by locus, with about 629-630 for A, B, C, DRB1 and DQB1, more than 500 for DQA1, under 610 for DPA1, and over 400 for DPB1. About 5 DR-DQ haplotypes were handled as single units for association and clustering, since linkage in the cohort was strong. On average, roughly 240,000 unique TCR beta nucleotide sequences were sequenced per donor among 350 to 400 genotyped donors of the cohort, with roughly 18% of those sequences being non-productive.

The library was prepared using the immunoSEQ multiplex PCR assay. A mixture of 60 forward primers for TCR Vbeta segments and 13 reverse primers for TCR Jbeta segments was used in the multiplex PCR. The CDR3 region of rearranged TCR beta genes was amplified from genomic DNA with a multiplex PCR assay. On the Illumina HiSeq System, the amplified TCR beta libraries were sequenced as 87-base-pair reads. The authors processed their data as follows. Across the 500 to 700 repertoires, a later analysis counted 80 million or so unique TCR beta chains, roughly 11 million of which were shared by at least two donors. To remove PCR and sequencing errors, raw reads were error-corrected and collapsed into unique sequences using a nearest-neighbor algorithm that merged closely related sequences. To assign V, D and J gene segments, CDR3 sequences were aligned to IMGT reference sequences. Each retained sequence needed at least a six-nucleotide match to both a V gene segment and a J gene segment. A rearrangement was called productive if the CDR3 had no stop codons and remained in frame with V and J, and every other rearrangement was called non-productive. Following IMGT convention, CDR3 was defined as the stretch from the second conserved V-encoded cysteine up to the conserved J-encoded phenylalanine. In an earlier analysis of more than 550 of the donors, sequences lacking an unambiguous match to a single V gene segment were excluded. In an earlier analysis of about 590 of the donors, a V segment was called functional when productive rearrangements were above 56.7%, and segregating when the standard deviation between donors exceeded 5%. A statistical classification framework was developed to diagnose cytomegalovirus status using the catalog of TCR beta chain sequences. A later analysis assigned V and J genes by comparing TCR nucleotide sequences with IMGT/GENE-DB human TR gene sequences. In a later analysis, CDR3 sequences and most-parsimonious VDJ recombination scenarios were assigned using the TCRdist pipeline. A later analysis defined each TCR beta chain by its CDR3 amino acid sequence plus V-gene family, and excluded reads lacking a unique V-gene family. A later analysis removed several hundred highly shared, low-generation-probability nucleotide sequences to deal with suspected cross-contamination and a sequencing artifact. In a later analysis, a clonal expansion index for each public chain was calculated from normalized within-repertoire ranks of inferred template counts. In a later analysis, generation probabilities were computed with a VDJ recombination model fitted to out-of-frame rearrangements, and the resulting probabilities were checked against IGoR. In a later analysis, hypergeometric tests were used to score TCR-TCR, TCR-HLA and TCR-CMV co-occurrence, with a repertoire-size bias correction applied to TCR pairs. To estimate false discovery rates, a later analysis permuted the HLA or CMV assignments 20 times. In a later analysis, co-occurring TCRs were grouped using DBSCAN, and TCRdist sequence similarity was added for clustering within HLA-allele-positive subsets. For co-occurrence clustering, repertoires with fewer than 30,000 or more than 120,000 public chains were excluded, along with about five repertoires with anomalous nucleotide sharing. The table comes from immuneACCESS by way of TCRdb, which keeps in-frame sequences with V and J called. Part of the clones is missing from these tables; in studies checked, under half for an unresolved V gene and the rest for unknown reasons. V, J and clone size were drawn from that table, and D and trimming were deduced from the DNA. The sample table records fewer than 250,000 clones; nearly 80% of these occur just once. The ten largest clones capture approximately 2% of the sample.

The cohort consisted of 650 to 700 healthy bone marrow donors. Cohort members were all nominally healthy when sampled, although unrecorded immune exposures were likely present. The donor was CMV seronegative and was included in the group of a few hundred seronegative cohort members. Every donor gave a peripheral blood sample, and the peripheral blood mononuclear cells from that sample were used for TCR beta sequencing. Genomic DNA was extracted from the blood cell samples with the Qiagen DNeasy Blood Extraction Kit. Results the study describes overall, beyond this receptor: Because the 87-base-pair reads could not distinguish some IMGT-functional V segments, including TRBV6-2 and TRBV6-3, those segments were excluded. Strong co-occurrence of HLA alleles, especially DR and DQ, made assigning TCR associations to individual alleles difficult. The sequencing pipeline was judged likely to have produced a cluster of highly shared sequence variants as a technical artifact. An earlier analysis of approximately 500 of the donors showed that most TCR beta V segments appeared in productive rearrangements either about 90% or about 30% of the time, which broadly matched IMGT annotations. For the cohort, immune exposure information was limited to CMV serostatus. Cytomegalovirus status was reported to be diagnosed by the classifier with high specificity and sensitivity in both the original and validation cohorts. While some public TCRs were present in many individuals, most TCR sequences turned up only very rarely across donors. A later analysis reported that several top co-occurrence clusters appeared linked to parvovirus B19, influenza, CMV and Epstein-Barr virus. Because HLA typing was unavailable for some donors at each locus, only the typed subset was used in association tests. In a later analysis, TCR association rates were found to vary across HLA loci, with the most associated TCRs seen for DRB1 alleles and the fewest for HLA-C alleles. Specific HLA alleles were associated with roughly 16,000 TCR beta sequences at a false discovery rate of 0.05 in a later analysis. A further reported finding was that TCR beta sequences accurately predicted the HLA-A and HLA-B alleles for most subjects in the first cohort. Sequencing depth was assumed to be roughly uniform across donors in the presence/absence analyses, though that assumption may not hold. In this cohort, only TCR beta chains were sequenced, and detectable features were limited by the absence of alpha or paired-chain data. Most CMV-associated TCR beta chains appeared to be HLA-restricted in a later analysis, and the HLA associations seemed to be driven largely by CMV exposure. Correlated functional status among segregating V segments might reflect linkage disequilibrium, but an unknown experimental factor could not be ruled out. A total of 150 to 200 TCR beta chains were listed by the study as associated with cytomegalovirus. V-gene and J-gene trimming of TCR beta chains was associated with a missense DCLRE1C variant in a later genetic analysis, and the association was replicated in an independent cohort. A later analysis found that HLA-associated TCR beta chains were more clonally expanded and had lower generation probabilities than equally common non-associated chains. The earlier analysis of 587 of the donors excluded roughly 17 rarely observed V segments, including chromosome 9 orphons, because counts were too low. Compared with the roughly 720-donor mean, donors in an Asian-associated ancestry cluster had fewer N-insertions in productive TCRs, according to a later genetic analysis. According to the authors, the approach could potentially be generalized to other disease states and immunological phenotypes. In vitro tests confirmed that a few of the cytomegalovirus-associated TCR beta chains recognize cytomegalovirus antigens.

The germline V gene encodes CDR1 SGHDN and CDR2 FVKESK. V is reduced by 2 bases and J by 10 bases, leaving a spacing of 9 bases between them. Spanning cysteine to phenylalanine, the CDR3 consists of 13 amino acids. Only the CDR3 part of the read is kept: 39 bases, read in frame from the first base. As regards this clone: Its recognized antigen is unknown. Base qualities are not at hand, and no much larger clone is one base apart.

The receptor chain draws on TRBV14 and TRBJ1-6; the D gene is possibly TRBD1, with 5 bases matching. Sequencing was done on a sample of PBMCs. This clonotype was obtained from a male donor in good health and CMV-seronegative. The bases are TGTGCCAGCAGCCAAAAGGGGAACTCACCCCTCCACTTT. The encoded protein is CASSQKGNSPLHF.